This TCR beta chain was sequenced for a study of cytomegalovirus exposure and HLA in healthy donors. General study points: A link between a missense DCLRE1C variant and TCR beta V- and J-gene trimming emerged from a later analysis. Of the V segments, some could not be distinguished, including TRBV6-2 and TRBV6-3, and were excluded.

Primers: 60 Vbeta forward and 13 Jbeta reverse. Clones were sequenced by immunoSEQ multiplex PCR, and TCRdb holds only the in-frame ones, with some missing. Here the sample spans 45,000 to 65,000 clones, about 82% being singletons. Regarding this clone: Its cognate antigen is unknown.

Trimming took 6 bases from V and 5 from J; bases not matched to a gene: 10. The length of the CDR3 is 16 residues. Germline CDR1 SGHVS, CDR2 FNYEAQ. The sequenced sample consisted of PBMCs. The chain employs TRBV7-6 and TRBJ2-2, with 9 bases matching TRBD1. The sequence came from a man in his thirties or forties in good health and CMV-seronegative. The CDR3 sequence: CASRETGGAGTGELFF. CDR3 nucleotides: TGTGCCAGCAGAGAAACAGGGGGCGCGGGGACCGGGGAGCTGTTTTTT.